A selection of T cell receptor beta chains follows, all from one sample in a study of blood T cell repertoires in COVID-19. The method was immunoSEQ multiplex PCR; TCRdb's version includes in-frame clones alone and lacks a portion of them. The data contain about 310,000 clones, around 90% of them singletons. The sequenced material came from peripheral blood. Receptors were obtained from a woman aged 40 to 55 with COVID-19, enrolled during active disease. The CDR3 runs from the conserved cysteine through the conserved F or W. D genes are given only for firm matches. Some rows have no size entry. The others give once, few or many, or a class for an expanded clone.

D: TRBD2; size: .; J: TRBJ2-3; V: TRBV9; DNA: TGTGCCAGCAGCGCACTAGCGGGGGGTTACACAGATACGCAGTATTTT; CDR3: CASSALAGGYTDTQYF
D: .; size: .; J: TRBJ1-3; V: TRBV4-3; DNA: TGCGCCAGCAGCCGGGGGCTTCGCGACACCATATATTTT; CDR3: CASSRGLRDTIYF
D: TRBD1; size: .; J: TRBJ1-1; V: TRBV7-8; DNA: TGTGCCAGCAGCTTCACCGGGACAGCTAACACTGAAGCTTTCTTT; CDR3: CASSFTGTANTEAFF
D: TRBD1; size: .; J: TRBJ1-2; V: TRBV7-9; DNA: TGTGCCAGCAGCTCCACGACAGGGGTTTATGGCTACACCTTC; CDR3: CASSSTTGVYGYTF
D: .; size: .; J: TRBJ2-3; V: TRBV29-1; DNA: TGCAGCGGACACGGAACGGGCACAGATACGCAGTATTTT; CDR3: CSGHGTGTDTQYF
D: .; size: .; J: TRBJ1-6; V: TRBV13; DNA: TGTGCCAGCAGCTTACAGGGGCGTTCACCCCTCCACTTT; CDR3: CASSLQGRSPLHF
D: .; size: .; J: TRBJ1-1; V: TRBV27; DNA: TGTGCCAGCCGTAGGACAGCCAAACAGAACACTGAAGCTTTCTTT; CDR3: CASRRTAKQNTEAFF
D: TRBD2; size: .; J: TRBJ2-1; V: TRBV29-1; DNA: TGCAGCGTTGACCGGGAGGGGCACAATGAGCAGTTCTTC; CDR3: CSVDREGHNEQFF
D: .; size: .; J: TRBJ2-1; V: TRBV5-5; DNA: TGTGCCAGCAGCTTTATGAGGAGCTCCTACAATGAGCAGTTCTTC; CDR3: CASSFMRSSYNEQFF
D: .; size: .; J: TRBJ1-1; V: TRBV5-5; DNA: TGTGCCAGCAGCCGTGGGCAGGAGGTAAATACGGACACTGAAGCTTTCTTT; CDR3: CASSRGQEVNTDTEAFF
D: .; size: .; J: TRBJ2-3; V: TRBV12-3/TRBV12-4; DNA: TGTGCCAGCAGTCTCGGCGGAGATACGCAGTATTTT; CDR3: CASSLGGDTQYF
D: .; size: .; J: TRBJ1-5; V: TRBV18; DNA: TGTGCCAGCTCACCGGAACAGGGCAATCAGCCCCAGCATTTT; CDR3: CASSPEQGNQPQHF
D: .; size: .; J: TRBJ1-2; V: TRBV7-2; DNA: TGTGCCAGCAGCCCAGAGGTCCTTTTACAGGGTGTGGATGGCTACACCTTC; CDR3: CASSPEVLLQGVDGYTF
D: TRBD1; size: .; J: TRBJ2-4; V: TRBV28; DNA: TGTGCCAGCAGTTCCTACAGGGGTTCGGCCAAAAACATTCAGTACTTC; CDR3: CASSSYRGSAKNIQYF
D: .; size: .; J: TRBJ2-7; V: TRBV27; DNA: TGTGCCAGCAGTCAGAACCCCCACAGGCAGTACTTC; CDR3: CASSQNPHRQYF
D: .; size: once; J: TRBJ1-2; V: TRBV24-1; DNA: TGTGCCACCAGCAACAAGGGAGACTATGGCTACACCTTC; CDR3: CATSNKGDYGYTF
D: .; size: .; J: TRBJ1-3; V: TRBV6-5; DNA: TGTGCCAGCAGCGTCCCAGGCTCTGGAAACACCATATATTTT; CDR3: CASSVPGSGNTIYF
D: TRBD1; size: .; J: TRBJ2-3; V: TRBV27; DNA: TGTGCCAGCAGCCCCCTCACGACAGGGTGGAACACAGATACGCAGTATTTT; CDR3: CASSPLTTGWNTDTQYF
D: .; size: .; J: TRBJ1-1; V: TRBV15; DNA: TGTGCCACCAGCAGGAACAGGGATACTGAAGCTTTCTTT; CDR3: CATSRNRDTEAFF
D: .; size: .; J: TRBJ2-1; V: TRBV5-1; DNA: TGCGCCAGCCAACGTAGCGGAACCTCCTACAATGAGCAGTTCTTC; CDR3: CASQRSGTSYNEQFF
D: .; size: .; J: TRBJ2-3; V: TRBV27; DNA: TGTGCCACTACGGACTACCCAGAGGCAGATACGCAGTATTTT; CDR3: CATTDYPEADTQYF
D: .; size: .; J: TRBJ2-2; V: TRBV2; DNA: TGTGCCAGCAGTGTGAATATCTTGGCTGGGGAGCTGTTTTTT; CDR3: CASSVNILAGELFF